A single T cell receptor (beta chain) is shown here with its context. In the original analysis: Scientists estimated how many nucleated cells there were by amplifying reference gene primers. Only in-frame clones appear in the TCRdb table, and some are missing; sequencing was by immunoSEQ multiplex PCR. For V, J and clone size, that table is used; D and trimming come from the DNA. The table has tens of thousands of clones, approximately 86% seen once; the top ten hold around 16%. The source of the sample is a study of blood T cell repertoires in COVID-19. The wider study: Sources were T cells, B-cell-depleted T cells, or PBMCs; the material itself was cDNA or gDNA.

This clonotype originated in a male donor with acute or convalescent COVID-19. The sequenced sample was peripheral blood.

DNA of the CDR3: TGTGCCAGCAGCTTATATCGTTCACAGGGTTCAGTGGCTTTCTTT. It is translated as CASSLYRSQGSVAFF. V and J are TRBV7-6 and TRBJ1-1; tentative D call: TRBD1 (6 bases). V gave up 2 bases and J gave up 11 bases, with 21 bases separating them. Germline V CDR1 and CDR2: SGHVS, FNYEAQ. The CDR3 is made up of 15 amino acids.